The rows below give T cell receptor beta chains drawn from one sample of a study of OX40 agonist ivuxolimab in advanced cancers. Clones were sequenced by immunoSEQ multiplex PCR, and TCRdb holds only the in-frame ones, with some missing. The sample contains tens of thousands of clones, roughly 91% of which appear only once. Specimen: CD4+ or CD8+ T cells sorted from blood, collected in a trial of the OX40 agonist ivuxolimab. These receptors all come from an adult with an advanced solid tumor such as melanoma, head and neck, liver or kidney cancer. Both conserved end residues are part of each CDR3. The D gene is left open where the match is weak. Size is stated for part of the rows, as once, few or many counts, or as a class when the clone is expanded.

cdr3_aa,cdr3_nt,d_call,clone_size,v_call,j_call
CASSQGWTSGRGFADTQYF,TGTGCCAGCAGCCAAGGGTGGACTAGCGGGAGAGGGTTCGCAGATACGCAGTATTTT,TRBD2,-,TRBV4-2,TRBJ2-3
CASSPGTSGASYEQYF,TGTGCCAGCAGCCCCGGGACTAGCGGGGCCTCCTACGAGCAGTACTTC,TRBD2,-,TRBV11-3,TRBJ2-7
CASSPGQGALGYTF,TGTGCCAGCAGCCCCGGACAGGGAGCTCTTGGCTACACCTTC,TRBD1,-,TRBV11-2,TRBJ1-2
CASSPTSSYEQYF,TGTGCCAGCTCACCAACGAGCTCCTACGAGCAGTACTTC,-,-,TRBV18,TRBJ2-7
CASSLVGSETQYF,TGTGCCAGCAGCTTAGTCGGGTCAGAGACCCAGTACTTC,-,-,TRBV7-9,TRBJ2-5
CASSWRGARSYEQYF,TGTGCCAGCAGTTGGCGGGGGGCGAGGTCCTACGAGCAGTACTTC,TRBD2,-,TRBV28,TRBJ2-7
CAWTGGYGANVLTF,TGTGCCTGGACTGGAGGCTATGGGGCCAACGTCCTGACTTTC,-,-,TRBV30,TRBJ2-6
CASSFPTSGEETQYF,TGTGCCAGCAGCTTCCCGACTAGCGGGGAGGAGACCCAGTACTTC,TRBD2,-,TRBV7-9,TRBJ2-5
CATSRDLEQGAWETQYF,TGTGCCACCAGCAGAGATCTAGAACAGGGGGCTTGGGAGACCCAGTACTTC,TRBD1,once,TRBV15,TRBJ2-5
CASSSTPRGTSKDTQYF,TGTGCCAGCAGTTCCACCCCCCGGGGGACTAGCAAAGATACGCAGTATTTT,TRBD2,-,TRBV27,TRBJ2-3
CATRVGGKDTQYF,TGTGCCACCAGGGTCGGGGGGAAAGATACGCAGTATTTT,TRBD2,-,TRBV15,TRBJ2-3
CASSPIFPSGGSPNEQFF,TGTGCCAGCAGCCCCATATTTCCTAGCGGGGGGTCCCCCAATGAGCAGTTCTTC,TRBD2,-,TRBV11-2,TRBJ2-1
CASGERGMGLNTEAFF,TGTGCCAGCGGTGAGAGGGGCATGGGGTTGAACACTGAAGCTTTCTTT,-,-,TRBV28,TRBJ1-1
CASSLEPGQAYYEQYF,TGTGCCAGCAGCTTAGAACCAGGACAGGCCTACTACGAGCAGTACTTC,TRBD1,-,TRBV11-2,TRBJ2-7
CASRGQLYHGYTF,TGTGCCAGCAGAGGACAGCTTTATCATGGCTACACCTTC,-,few,TRBV28,TRBJ1-2
CASSFGGKVYETQYF,TGTGCCAGCAGCTTTGGCGGGAAGGTTTATGAGACCCAGTACTTC,-,-,TRBV5-8,TRBJ2-5
CASSSPMGQGFYEQYF,TGTGCCAGCAGTTCCCCCATGGGACAGGGGTTTTACGAGCAGTACTTC,TRBD1,-,TRBV28,TRBJ2-7
CASSPGTSGLNIQYF,TGTGCCAGCAGCCCCGGGACTAGCGGCTTAAACATTCAGTACTTC,TRBD2,-,TRBV6-5,TRBJ2-4
CASSMRVSDEQYF,TGTGCCAGTAGTATGAGGGTCTCAGACGAGCAGTACTTC,-,-,TRBV19,TRBJ2-7
CASSDDGRTYEQYF,TGCGCCAGCAGCGACGACGGCCGAACCTACGAGCAGTACTTC,-,-,TRBV10-1,TRBJ2-7
CASSQVATNTGELFF,TGTGCCAGCAGCCAAGTGGCCACGAACACCGGGGAGCTGTTTTTT,-,-,TRBV4-2,TRBJ2-2
CASSSATGTISYEQYF,TGTGCCAGCAGCTCAGCTACCGGGACTATCTCCTACGAGCAGTACTTC,TRBD2,few,TRBV7-9,TRBJ2-7
CSVDGGAEAFF,TGCAGCGTTGATGGGGGGGCTGAAGCTTTCTTT,-,once,TRBV29-1,TRBJ1-1
CASSYRLAGGVRETQYF,TGTGCCAGCAGCTATAGATTAGCGGGAGGCGTCAGAGAGACCCAGTACTTC,TRBD2,-,TRBV5-4,TRBJ2-5
CASSVGEEEQFF,TGTGCCAGCAGCGTAGGGGAGGAAGAGCAGTTCTTC,-,-,TRBV9,TRBJ2-1
CASSATTPETQYF,TGTGCCAGCAGCGCTACTACCCCCGAGACCCAGTACTTC,-,-,TRBV7-9,TRBJ2-5
CASSHRDRPSYEQYF,TGTGCCAGCAGCCACCGGGACAGGCCATCCTACGAGCAGTACTTC,TRBD1,once,TRBV7-2,TRBJ2-7
CASSLGQGGHEQYF,TGTGCCAGCAGCTTGGGACAGGGTGGTCACGAGCAGTACTTC,TRBD1,-,TRBV5-6,TRBJ2-7
CASSLNVMNTEAFF,TGTGCCAGCAGCTTGAACGTTATGAACACTGAAGCTTTCTTT,-,-,TRBV7-9,TRBJ1-1
CASSASTSQDEKLFF,TGTGCCAGCAGTGCGTCGACCTCACAAGACGAAAAACTGTTTTTT,-,-,TRBV2,TRBJ1-4
CASSLGTSNEQFF,TGTGCCAGCAGCTTAGGGACTAGCAATGAGCAGTTCTTC,TRBD2,-,TRBV11-2,TRBJ2-1
CASSLEGAGGADTQYF,TGCGCCAGCAGCTTGGAAGGAGCGGGAGGGGCGGATACGCAGTATTTT,TRBD2,-,TRBV5-1,TRBJ2-3
CASSLDDGTSDNTGELFF,TGCGCCAGCAGCTTGGACGACGGGACTAGCGATAACACCGGGGAGCTGTTTTTT,TRBD2,-,TRBV5-1,TRBJ2-2
CASSWGRDMGEGYTF,TGCGCCAGCAGCTGGGGCCGGGACATGGGGGAAGGCTACACCTTC,-,few,TRBV5-1,TRBJ1-2
CASSIGTAYGYTF,TGTGCCAGTAGTATAGGGACAGCCTATGGCTACACCTTC,-,few,TRBV19,TRBJ1-2
CARVQGGNTGELFF,TGTGCCAGGGTACAGGGGGGAAACACCGGGGAGCTGTTTTTT,TRBD1,-,TRBV5-4,TRBJ2-2
CASSIRGAGNQPQHF,TGTGCCAGTAGTATTAGGGGGGCTGGCAATCAGCCCCAGCATTTT,-,-,TRBV19,TRBJ1-5
CASSQAGGYNEQFF,TGCGCCAGCAGCCAAGCGGGGGGGTACAATGAGCAGTTCTTC,TRBD2,-,TRBV4-1,TRBJ2-1
CASSTGNLNEKLFF,TGTGCCAGTAGCACAGGAAATCTAAATGAAAAACTGTTTTTT,-,few,TRBV19,TRBJ1-4
CASSLDRGITGELFF,TGTGCCAGCAGCTTAGACAGGGGAATTACCGGGGAGCTGTTTTTT,TRBD1,-,TRBV7-8,TRBJ2-2
CASSQGTGGAYEQYF,TGCGCCAGCAGCCAAGGGACAGGGGGCGCCTACGAGCAGTACTTC,TRBD1,-,TRBV4-1,TRBJ2-7
CASSIDGRTEWRNEQFF,TGTGCCAGTAGTATAGATGGTAGGACAGAATGGAGGAATGAGCAGTTCTTC,-,-,TRBV19,TRBJ2-1
CASSHIDGSSYEQYF,TGCGCCAGCAGCCACATTGACGGGAGCTCCTACGAGCAGTACTTC,-,-,TRBV4-1,TRBJ2-7
CASSPVQPQHF,TGTGCCAGCAGTCCGGTTCAGCCCCAGCATTTT,-,-,TRBV6-4,TRBJ1-5
CASSVGTGRVHEQYF,TGCGCCAGCAGTGTTGGAACAGGGAGAGTCCACGAGCAGTACTTC,-,-,TRBV10-2,TRBJ2-7
CASSWGFGGPEAFF,TGCGCCAGCAGCTGGGGATTCGGTGGGCCTGAAGCTTTCTTT,-,-,TRBV5-1,TRBJ1-1
CASSQVQHEYEQYF,TGCGCCAGCAGCCAAGTACAGCACGAGTACGAGCAGTACTTC,-,-,TRBV4-1,TRBJ2-7
CASMGYPPGTGGLYEQYF,TGCGCCAGCATGGGTTATCCACCCGGGACAGGGGGTCTCTACGAGCAGTACTTC,TRBD1,-,TRBV10-2,TRBJ2-7
CASRQGAEAFF,TGTGCCAGTAGACAGGGCGCTGAAGCTTTCTTT,-,few,TRBV19,TRBJ1-1
CASSKNPNEQFF,TGTGCCAGCAGCAAGAATCCCAATGAGCAGTTCTTC,-,-,TRBV27,TRBJ2-1